These T cell receptor beta chains were read from a single sample in a study of control samples from healthy donors and cancer patients. The data were produced by immunoSEQ multiplex PCR, yet TCRdb's version contains in-frame clones alone and is incomplete. The table lists tens of thousands of clones, 85% to 90% of them singletons. Sequenced sample: PBMCs. All receptors derive from a woman aged 60-75 years with head and neck cancer. Each CDR3 is given with its conserved first and last residue. D genes are given only for firm matches. Part of the rows lack a size; the others show once, few, many or a class for expanded clones.

CDR3 protein,CDR3 DNA,V gene,J gene,D gene,clone size
CASSKEEAGQGHYEQYF,TGTGCCAGCAGCAAAGAAGAGGCCGGACAGGGACACTACGAGCAGTACTTC,TRBV21-1,TRBJ2-7,-,once
CASSLVAGNIQYF,TGTGCCAGCAGCTTAGTGGCGGGAAACATTCAGTACTTC,TRBV13,TRBJ2-4,-,-
CASRGRIPNEKLFF,TGTGCCAGCAGGGGGCGCATCCCAAATGAAAAACTGTTTTTT,TRBV6-5,TRBJ1-4,-,few
CAVAHLGGGNEKLFF,TGTGCCGTAGCGCACTTAGGGGGGGGGAATGAAAAACTGTTTTTT,TRBV30,TRBJ1-4,-,-
CASSLGQGVTGELFF,TGTGCCAGCAGTTTGGGACAGGGCGTCACCGGGGAGCTGTTTTTT,TRBV27,TRBJ2-2,TRBD1,-
CASSSPPNIAGGVTDTQYF,TGTGCCAGCAGCTCGCCCCCCAATATAGCGGGAGGGGTAACAGATACGCAGTATTTT,TRBV7-9,TRBJ2-3,TRBD2,once
CASRLSSGIATDTQYF,TGCGCCAGCAGACTTAGTAGCGGGATAGCCACAGATACGCAGTATTTT,TRBV5-1,TRBJ2-3,TRBD2,-
CATKGSGANEKLFF,TGTGCCACCAAAGGGTCGGGGGCTAATGAAAAACTGTTTTTT,TRBV2,TRBJ1-4,-,-
CASSQGPSGRDEQYF,TGTGCCAGCAGCCAAGGTCCTAGCGGGAGGGACGAGCAGTACTTC,TRBV3-1/TRBV3-2,TRBJ2-7,TRBD2,-
CASSFSGGGRDEQYF,TGTGCCAGCAGCTTTTCGGGTGGGGGACGCGACGAGCAGTACTTC,TRBV7-3,TRBJ2-7,-,-
CASSLSVPRYKGNTIYF,TGTGCCAGCAGCTTATCGGTCCCCCGGTATAAAGGAAACACCATATATTTT,TRBV7-8,TRBJ1-3,-,-
CASSNDNNQPQHF,TGTGCCAGCAGCAACGACAACAATCAGCCCCAGCATTTT,TRBV7-9,TRBJ1-5,-,-
CASSLQSTDTQYF,TGCGCCAGCAGTCTACAGAGCACAGATACGCAGTATTTT,TRBV5-1,TRBJ2-3,-,-
CASSLVGTSPLMYF,TGTGCCAGCAGCTTAGTGGGGACTAGCCCTTTAATGTATTTT,TRBV11-2,TRBJ2-3,TRBD2,-
CASSRGTGSPLHF,TGTGCCAGCAGCAGGGGTACGGGTTCACCCCTCCACTTT,TRBV12-3/TRBV12-4,TRBJ1-6,-,-
CASSPPLAGGTVQTQYF,TGTGCCAGCAGCCCCCCCCTAGCGGGAGGGACGGTACAGACCCAGTACTTC,TRBV5-6,TRBJ2-5,TRBD2,-
CASSPHNEQFF,TGTGCCAGCAGCCCACACAATGAGCAGTTCTTC,TRBV11-2,TRBJ2-1,-,-
CASSSPLPGGRGGANVLTF,TGTGCCAGCAGCTCCCCTCTCCCAGGTGGGAGGGGTGGGGCCAACGTCCTGACTTTC,TRBV5-4,TRBJ2-6,TRBD2,once